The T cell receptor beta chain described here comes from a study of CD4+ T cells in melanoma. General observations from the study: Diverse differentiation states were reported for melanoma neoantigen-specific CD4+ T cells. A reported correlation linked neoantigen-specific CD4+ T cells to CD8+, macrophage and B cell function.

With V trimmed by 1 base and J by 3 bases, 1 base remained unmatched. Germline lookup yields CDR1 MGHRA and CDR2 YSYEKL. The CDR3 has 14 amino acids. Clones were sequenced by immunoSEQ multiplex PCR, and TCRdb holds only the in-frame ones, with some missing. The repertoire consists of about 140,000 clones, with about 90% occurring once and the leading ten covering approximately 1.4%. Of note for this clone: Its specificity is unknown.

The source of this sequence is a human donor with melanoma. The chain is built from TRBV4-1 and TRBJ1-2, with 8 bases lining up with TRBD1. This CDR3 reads CASSQGQGYYGYTF. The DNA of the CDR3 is TGCGCCAGCAGCCAAGGACAGGGGTACTATGGCTACACCTTC.